The 31 T cell receptor beta chains listed next were all sequenced from one sample in a study of tumor and adjacent non-tumor tissue in lung cancer. Three rounds of nested PCR, following a modified ARM-PCR protocol, produced the TCRbeta library. Using its own MiXCR run on the multiplex PCR reads, TCRdb lists one record per CDR3 protein. The data contain 65,000 to 95,000 distinct CDR3 sequences, around 65% of them singletons. The template was RNA from unsorted bulk tissue. Sequencing was performed on lung tumor tissue. The receptors were gathered from an older woman with non-small cell lung cancer.

About this clonotype itself: Given a much more abundant clone one base away, this may be a read error. J is TRBJ2-2 and V is TRBV28; D gene unclear. The CDR3 runs 13 residues. Germline loops: CDR1 MDHEN, CDR2 SYDVKM. In DNA, the CDR3 is TGTGTCAGCAGTTTTGGTGACACCGGGGAGCTGTTTTTT. Residues: CVSSFGDTGELFF.

This clonotype appeared many times. The V and J genes are TRBV28 and TRBJ2-1; 7 bases align to TRBD1. Germline V gene data show CDR1 as MDHEN and CDR2 as SYDVKM. The CDR3 totals 15 residues. After removal of 1 base from V and 6 bases from J, the junction contained 6 bases not matched to a gene. In DNA, the CDR3 is TGTGCCAGCAGTTTATTGAGGGGGCAAGGCAATGAGCAGTTCTTC. Its translation is CASSLLRGQGNEQFF.

The rearrangement joins TRBV6-5 to TRBJ1-1; D is undetermined. The V and J ends lost 2 bases and 11 bases respectively, with 15 bases between them. This CDR3 has 13 amino acids. From germline, CDR1 is MNHEY and CDR2 SVGAGI. CDR3 sequence (DNA): TGTGCCAGCAGTTACCCCTCAGAGCGGGGTGCTTTCTTT. This codes for CASSYPSERGAFF.

Concerning this clonotype: The junction does not match germline at one end; this may be a read error. The chain employs TRBV29-1 and TRBJ1-1; 9 nucleotides line up with TRBD1. Germline CDR1 SQVTM, CDR2 ANQGSEA. This CDR3 contains 14 residues. The CDR3 region is CSVRSGTGNTEDFF. The CDR3 region has the DNA TGCAGCGTCCGGAGCGGGACAGGGAACACTGAAGATTTCTTT. Variable domain in full (rest from reference TRBV29-1 and TRBJ1-1): SAVISQKPSRDICQRGTSLTIQCQVDSQVTMMFWYRQQPGQSLTLIATANQGSEATYESGFVIDKFPISRPNLTFSTLTVSNMSPEDSSIYLCSVRSGTGNTEDFFGQGTRLTVV.

In regard to this clonotype: Because the CDR3 is missing its conserved closing phenylalanine or tryptophan, this is likely a read error. The CDR3 DNA follows: TGCAGTGCCGGAAGGGGGCTGTACTACGAACAGTACTAC. It codes for CSAGRGLYYEQYY. This rearrangement joins TRBV29-1 to TRBJ2-7, with 7 nucleotides matching TRBD1. This CDR3 is built from 13 residues. Germline V gives CDR1 SQVTM, CDR2 ANQGSEA.

In the case of this clonotype: The CDR3 end shows no conserved phenylalanine or tryptophan, and so a read error is likely. V gene TRBV28 combines with J gene TRBJ1-5; 7 bases are a match to TRBD1. After removal of 6 bases from V and 0 bases from J, the junction contained 2 bases not matched to a gene. The CDR3 has 14 amino acids. Germline CDR1 and CDR2: MDHEN and SYDVKM. The CDR3 DNA follows: TGTGCCAGCAGGGGGACAGCTAGCAATCAGCCCCAGCATTTA. Its protein is CASRGTASNQPQHL.

There are many counts of this clonotype. The J gene is TRBJ1-1, the V gene TRBV19; 7 bases agree with TRBD1. This CDR3 has 15 amino acids. Germline V lookup: CDR1 LNHDA, CDR2 SQIVND (reference sequence). V gave up 4 bases and J gave up 4 bases; unmatched junction bases: 9. The CDR3 sequence is CASSSQTGRFTEAFF. The CDR3 DNA sequence: TGTGCCAGTAGTAGCCAGACAGGGCGGTTCACTGAAGCTTTCTTT.

About this clonotype itself: This may arise from a read error, as a much more abundant clone is one base away. The chain recombines TRBV11-2 with TRBJ2-2; D is unclear. CDR3 length: 13 amino acids. Per germline, CDR1 SGHAT and CDR2 FQNNGV. This chain's CDR3 is CASSPSNTWELFF. The CDR3 coding sequence is TGTGCCAGCAGCCCCAGCAACACCTGGGAGCTGTTTTTT.

This clonotype came up many times. The chain links TRBV4-1 to TRBJ1-2, with D tentatively TRBD1 (5 bases). This CDR3 region has 13 residues. CDR1 is MGHRA and CDR2 is YSYEKL in the germline V gene. V was trimmed by 4 bases and J by 3 bases, leaving 9 bases between them. The CDR3 is CASSRKGYYGYTF. In nucleotides, the CDR3 is TGCGCCAGCAGCCGGAAGGGGTACTATGGCTACACCTTC.

CDR3 region: CASSYSGPSASGRNTQYF. CDR3 bases: TGTGCCAGCAGTTATTCCGGGCCGTCCGCTAGTGGGAGAAATACGCAGTACTTC. The chain uses TRBV6-5 and TRBJ2-7; the D gene is possibly TRBD2 (5 bases). The CDR3 sequence is 18 residues long. V lost 3 bases to trimming and J lost 9 bases, with 30 bases between them. The V gene's germline CDR1 is MNHEY and CDR2 SVGAGI.

This chain connects TRBV5-1 to TRBJ1-6, with 12 bases that match TRBD1. CDR1 is SGHRS, CDR2 YFSETQ, per germline. There are 18 residues in the CDR3. V lost 4 bases and J lost 13; bases outside the gene matches: 18. The chain's CDR3 is CASSAGTGGEQGANPLHF. CDR3 sequence (DNA): TGCGCCAGCAGCGCGGGGACAGGGGGCGAACAGGGGGCAAATCCCCTCCACTTT.

About this clonotype: A much larger clone sits a single nucleotide away, making a read error possible. This chain's CDR3 is CASSFWPHTGELSF. In DNA, the CDR3 is TGTGCCAGCAGCTTCTGGCCCCACACCGGGGAGCTGTCTTTT. This chain uses TRBV7-9 with TRBJ2-2, with TRBD2 as a possible D gene (5 bases). CDR3 size: 14 residues. The germline CDR1 and CDR2 sequences are SEHNR and FQNEAQ (reference sequence).

The V gene is TRBV29-1, the J gene TRBJ2-5; D is possibly TRBD1 (6 bases). CDR1 and CDR2 (germline): SQVTM, ANQGSEA. V lost 5 bases to trimming and J lost 5 bases, with 15 bases between them. The CDR3 has 13 residues. The CDR3 loop reads CSVPSGVGETQYF. The CDR3 DNA follows: TGCAGCGTTCCTTCAGGGGTTGGGGAGACCCAGTACTTC.

This chain joins TRBV12-3 or TRBV12-4 and TRBJ2-5; D gene ambiguous. This CDR3 has 15 amino acids. Trimming removed 3 bases from V and 5 bases from J, with 16 bases in between. The CDR3 DNA follows: TGTGCCAGCAGTTTGACTGGATGGCCAAAGGAGACCCAGTACTTC. Translation: CASSLTGWPKETQYF.

Many counts were recorded for this clonotype. V and J are TRBV5-1 and TRBJ2-1, with 7 bases lining up with TRBD1. Unmatched junction bases numbered 7, after V lost 4 bases and J lost 6 bases. Germline-derived CDR1 and CDR2 are SGHRS and YFSETQ. The CDR3 consists of 14 residues. CDR3 nucleotides: TGCGCCAGCAGCCAAGGGGGCGCATCCAATGAGCAGTTCTTC. As protein: CASSQGGASNEQFF. Variable domain in full (rest from reference TRBV5-1 and TRBJ2-1): KAGVTQTPRYLIKTRGQQVTLSCSPISGHRSVSWYQQTPGQGLQFLFEYFSETQRNKGNFPGRFSGRQFSNSRSEMNVSTLELGDSALYLCASSQGGASNEQFFGPGTRLTVL.

A note on this clonotype: A read error may account for a junction end that differs from germline. This chain joins TRBV7-9 and TRBJ2-2; unclear D gene. The germline CDR1 and CDR2 sequences are SEHNR and FQNEAQ (reference sequence). The length of the CDR3 is 15 residues. DNA of the CDR3: TGTGCCGGCAGTCGAACCCCGTTAAACACCGGGGAGCTGTTTTTT. This gives the protein CAGSRTPLNTGELFF.

Worth noting for this clonotype: A much larger clone lies one base from this, so it may be a read error. This chain joins TRBV7-9 and TRBJ2-1; D unresolved. Germline V lookup: CDR1 SEHNR, CDR2 FQNEAQ (reference sequence). V shed 1 base and J shed 10 bases, with 8 bases lying between them. This CDR3 is 12 amino acids long. CDR3: CASSLGFQEQFF. DNA of the CDR3: TGTGCCAGCAGCTTAGGGTTTCAAGAGCAGTTCTTC.

This clonotype has ten or more counts. V usage is TRBV5-1 and J usage is TRBJ2-7; perhaps TRBD2 as D (6 bases). Germline CDR1 reads SGHRS; CDR2 reads YFSETQ. The CDR3 totals 15 residues. The V end was cut by 3 bases, the J end by 4 bases, with 17 bases between. In nucleotides, the CDR3 is TGCGCCAGCAGCTACTTTCGGCGGGATAATTACGAGCAGTACTTC. Its protein product is CASSYFRRDNYEQYF.

As concerns this clonotype: The CDR3 does not end in the conserved phenylalanine or tryptophan, so this is likely a read error. The V and J genes are TRBV6-5 and TRBJ1-1, with D perhaps matching TRBD1 (5 bases). CDR3 size: 15 residues. CDR1 and CDR2 (germline): MNHEY, SVGAGI. The CDR3 nucleotides read TGCGCCAGCCGCTCCCGGCCCCCGCGGGGGACTGAAGCTTTCTAT. It codes for CASRSRPPRGTEAFY.

The gene calls are TRBV6-1 and TRBJ1-1; D uncertain. Germline V gene data show CDR1 as MNHNS and CDR2 as SASEGT. The CDR3 runs 14 residues. Between the trimmed V and J ends, which lost 2 bases and 4 bases, there was a span of 11 bases. CDR3 amino acids: CASSELRSLTEAFF. The CDR3 DNA sequence: TGTGCCAGCAGTGAACTTCGGTCACTCACTGAAGCTTTCTTT.

This clonotype was counted only a few times. The genes are TRBV7-9 and TRBJ2-7; 9 nucleotides agree with TRBD1. J gave up 3 bases and V 3 bases, and 9 bases lay outside the gene matches. This CDR3 region has 16 residues. Per germline, CDR1 SEHNR and CDR2 FQNEAQ (reference sequence). CDR3 in DNA: TGTGCCAGCAGCTTGCCCTCCCGACAGGGGGTCTACGAGCAGTACTTC. Protein: CASSLPSRQGVYEQYF.

As regards this clonotype: Compared with germline, one end of the junction differs, possibly owing to a read error. J is TRBJ2-3 and V is TRBV11-1; 8 bases line up with TRBD1. The germline CDR1 and CDR2 sequences are SGHAT and FQDESV (reference sequence). There are 14 residues in the CDR3. The CDR3 nucleotides are TGTCCCAGCAGCTTGGACAGGGAGGCAGATATGCAGGATTTT. Its protein is CPSSLDREADMQDF. The whole variable domain, filled in from reference TRBV11-1 and TRBJ2-3, reads EAEVAQSPRYKITEKSQAVAFWCDPISGHATLYWYRQILGQGPELLVQFQDESVVDDSQLPKDRFSAERLKGVDSTLKIQPAELGDSAMYLCPSSLDREADMQDFGPGTRLTVL.

Only a few counts were recorded for this clonotype. This sequence joins TRBV28 and TRBJ1-1; 9 nucleotides agree with TRBD1. Germline CDR1 reads MDHEN; CDR2 reads SYDVKM. The CDR3 contains 14 residues. V trimming: 5 bases; J trimming: 4 bases; junction bases outside the gene matches: 5. In DNA, the CDR3 is TGTGCCAGCAGTACGGGACAGGGAGGCACTGAAGCTTTCTTT. Translated: CASSTGQGGTEAFF.

As to this clonotype: A much larger clone sits a single nucleotide away, making a read error possible. This chain uses TRBV28 with TRBJ2-2, with D hard to call. Germline-derived CDR1 and CDR2 are MDHEN and SYDVKM. This CDR3 is 14 amino acids long. Trimming took 5 bases from V and 7 from J, leaving 14 bases between them. CDR3 sequence reads: CASSADSRYGELFF. CDR3 DNA: TGTGCCAGCAGTGCAGACTCCCGCTACGGGGAGCTGTTTTTT.

This clonotype has just one count. This likely comes from a read error, as the CDR3 has no conserved phenylalanine or tryptophan at its end. This chain links TRBV29-1 with TRBJ1-1, with TRBD1 identical over 8 bases. The CDR3 loop spans 13 amino acids. The germline gives CDR1 SQVTM, CDR2 ANQGSEA. V dropped 7 bases and J dropped 10; count of bases not matched to a gene: 14. CDR3 bases: TGCAGCGGAATTGGACAGGGTAACACAGGAGCTTTCCTT. Its translation is CSGIGQGNTGAFL.

Concerning this clonotype itself: Relative to the germline gene, one junction end is altered; a read error may explain this. The chain combines TRBV12-3 or TRBV12-4 with TRBJ2-6; D gene uncertain. This CDR3 comprises 15 residues. CDR3 nucleotide sequence: TGTGCCAGCAGACTAACCAGCTCTAGGGCCAACGTCCTGACTTTC. Translated, it gives CASRLTSSRANVLTF.

This clonotype appeared a single time. This sequence joins TRBV6-5 and TRBJ2-7; 12 bases fit TRBD2. This CDR3 has 16 amino acids. Germline CDR1 is MNHEY and CDR2 is SVGAGI. CDR3 amino acids: CANSDQATETSGRSYF. The CDR3 DNA is TGTGCTAACTCCGATCAGGCCACGGAGACTAGCGGGAGATCGTACTTC.

On this clonotype itself: Sequence at one end of the junction differs from germline and may be a read error. This chain's CDR3 is CASGYSLVENYGYTF. The DNA of the CDR3 is TGTGCCAGCGGTTACTCGCTGGTGGAAAATTATGGCTACACCTTC. The rearrangement joins TRBV6-5 to TRBJ1-2; no definite D call. The CDR3 has 15 amino acids. Germline CDR1 is MNHEY and CDR2 is SVGAGI.

This clonotype was counted a few times. CDR3: CASSPQGNTGANVLTF. CDR3 in DNA: TGTGCCAGCAGCCCACAGGGGAACACTGGGGCCAACGTCCTGACTTTC. The chain recombines TRBV7-3 with TRBJ2-6, with 7 nucleotides matching TRBD1. The trim removed 5 bases at V and 2 bases at J, leaving 6 bases unmatched. Germline V gives CDR1 SGHTA, CDR2 FQGTGA. The CDR3 loop spans 16 amino acids.

The sample holds a few counts of this clonotype. This chain connects TRBV12-3 or TRBV12-4 to TRBJ2-3, with 9 positions matching TRBD1. The CDR3 contains 15 residues. CDR3 nucleotide sequence: TGTGCTAGTGGGGCCGGGACAGGGAATTTAGATACGCAGTATTTT. Translating it yields CASGAGTGNLDTQYF.

In this sample, this clonotype turned up once. One end of the junction fails to match germline, which may point to a read error. V gene TRBV6-1 combines with J gene TRBJ2-2, with D tentatively TRBD1 (6 bases). The CDR3 contains 14 residues. Germline V gives CDR1 MNHNS, CDR2 SASEGT. The CDR3: CASSRIGDTGELFF. The CDR3 DNA is TGCGCCAGCAGTCGGATAGGGGACACCGGTGAGCTGTTTTTT.